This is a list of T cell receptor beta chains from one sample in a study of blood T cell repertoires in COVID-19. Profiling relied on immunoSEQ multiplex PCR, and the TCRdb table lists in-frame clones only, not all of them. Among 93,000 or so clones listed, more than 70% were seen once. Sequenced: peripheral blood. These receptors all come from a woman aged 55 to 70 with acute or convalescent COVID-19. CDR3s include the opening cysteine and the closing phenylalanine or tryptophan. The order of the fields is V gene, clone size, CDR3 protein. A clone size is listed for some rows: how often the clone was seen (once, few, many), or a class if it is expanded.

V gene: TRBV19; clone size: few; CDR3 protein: CASTIGGYTDEQFF
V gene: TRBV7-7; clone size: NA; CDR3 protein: CASSPGTGTNEKLFF
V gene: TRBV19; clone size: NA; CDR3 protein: CASSIDWRRNSPLHF
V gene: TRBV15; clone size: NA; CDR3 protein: CATSRGTNTGELFF
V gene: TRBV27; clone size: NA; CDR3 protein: CASSFWHQETQYF
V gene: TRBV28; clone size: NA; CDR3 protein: CASSLGGRPLQETQYF
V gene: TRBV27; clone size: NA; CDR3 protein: CASSLTPGGGTEAFF
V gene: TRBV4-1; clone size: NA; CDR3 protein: CASSQDWVGTGRIIGRNTIYF
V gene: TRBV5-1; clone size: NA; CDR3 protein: CASSRTSGTYNEQFF
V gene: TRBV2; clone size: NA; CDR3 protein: CASSERQRGYTF
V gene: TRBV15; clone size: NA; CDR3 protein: CATSRDRKDYGYTF
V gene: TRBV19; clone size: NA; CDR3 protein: CASSPVVLDVKLGVTGELFF
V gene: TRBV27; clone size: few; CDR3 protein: CASSPSGGRTGELFF
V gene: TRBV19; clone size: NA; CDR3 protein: CASSKGVTGNTIYF
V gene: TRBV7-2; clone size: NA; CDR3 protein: CASSGTGTASNQPQHF
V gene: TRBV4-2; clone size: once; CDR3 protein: CASSLAQMGAGEKETQYF
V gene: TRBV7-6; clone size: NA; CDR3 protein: CASSKGQDGNTIYF
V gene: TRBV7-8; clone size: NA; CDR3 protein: CASSLGSALTDTQYF
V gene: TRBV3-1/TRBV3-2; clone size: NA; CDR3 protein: CASSQLRDRDGEKLFF
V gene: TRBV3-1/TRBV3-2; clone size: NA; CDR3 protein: CASSQDYRNTEAFF
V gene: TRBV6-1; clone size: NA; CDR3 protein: CASSESYYNEQFF
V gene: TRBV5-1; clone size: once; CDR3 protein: CASSSRATNEKLFF